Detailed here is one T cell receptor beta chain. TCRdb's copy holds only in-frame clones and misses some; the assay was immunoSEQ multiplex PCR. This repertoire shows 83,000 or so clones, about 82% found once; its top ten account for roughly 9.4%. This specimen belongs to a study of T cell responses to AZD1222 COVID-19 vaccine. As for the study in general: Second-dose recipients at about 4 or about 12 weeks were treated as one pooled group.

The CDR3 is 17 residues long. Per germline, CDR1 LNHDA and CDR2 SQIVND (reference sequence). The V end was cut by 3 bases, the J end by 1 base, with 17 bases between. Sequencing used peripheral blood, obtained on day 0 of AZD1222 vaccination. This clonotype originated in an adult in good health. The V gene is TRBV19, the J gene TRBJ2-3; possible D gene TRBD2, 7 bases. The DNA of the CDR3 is TGTGCCAGTAGTATGGGAGGGGGTCAAGCAGGCACAGATACGCAGTATTTT. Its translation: CASSMGGGQAGTDTQYF.